The next 22 T cell receptor beta chains were all read from a single sample in a study of molecular identifiers for immune sequencing clone quantification. TCRdb reprocessed the PCR reads via MiXCR and lists one record per CDR3 protein. This sample has 490,000 or so distinct CDR3 sequences, with about a quarter found just once. The specimen was naive CD8+ T cells from blood, with Jurkat cell RNA spiked in. Subset reported: FACS-sorted CD8+CD4-CCR7+CD45RA+ naive T cells. These receptors were collected from a human donor in good health. Some libraries in this study had Jurkat cell RNA spiked in.

This rearrangement joins TRBV27 to TRBJ2-7; D could derive from TRBD1 or TRBD2 (6 bases each). The CDR3 loop spans 15 amino acids. V shed 6 bases and J shed 0 bases, with 15 bases lying between them. Germline-derived CDR1 and CDR2 are MNHEY and SMNVEV (reference sequence). The CDR3 coding sequence is TGTGCCAGCAGCGACAACCCGGGGGCCTCCTACGAGCAGTACTTC. Translating gives CASSDNPGASYEQYF.

This clonotype came up a few times. V and J are TRBV20-1 and TRBJ2-7; D is undetermined. Trimming pared 3 bases from V and 1 base from J, leaving 16 bases between. This CDR3 has 15 amino acids. Germline assignment: CDR1 DFQATT and CDR2 SNEGSKA (reference sequence). The CDR3 is CSARDRSRASYEQYF. DNA for the CDR3: TGCAGTGCTAGGGATCGTAGTAGGGCGTCCTACGAGCAGTACTTC.

With respect to this clonotype: A read error is possible here, since a much larger clone lies one base away. The chain carries TRBV5-6 and TRBJ2-6; D gene uncertain. This CDR3 comprises 15 residues. The V gene's germline CDR1 is SGHDT and CDR2 YYEEEE. In DNA, the CDR3 is TGTGCCAGGAGCTTCCAGAACTCTGGGGCCAACGTCCTGACTTTC. Translation gives CARSFQNSGANVLTF.

The sample holds a few counts of this clonotype. The genes are TRBV9 and TRBJ2-3; the match to TRBD1 covers 9 bases. Per the germline V gene, CDR1 is SGDLS and CDR2 is YYNGEE. V lost 4 bases, J lost 7 bases, and 7 bases stayed unmatched. The CDR3 is 14 amino acids. The CDR3 DNA sequence: TGTGCCAGCAGCACCACAGGGGGCGGTCATACGCAGTATTTT. This gives the protein CASSTTGGGHTQYF.

This clonotype was found many times. This chain links TRBV7-2 with TRBJ1-6, with D hard to call. This CDR3 has 17 amino acids. V lost 2 bases and J 0 bases, leaving 11 bases between the germline ends. The V gene's germline CDR1 is SGHTA and CDR2 FQGNSA. The CDR3 DNA sequence: TGTGCCAGCAGCTTACTGTCTTCGAGCTCCTATAATTCACCCCTCCACTTT. Amino acids: CASSLLSSSSYNSPLHF.

This clonotype was seen more than once but under ten times. V usage is TRBV27 and J usage is TRBJ2-3, with a weak D call TRBD1 (6 bases). Trimming left V 6 bases short and J 0 bases short, with 13 bases between. Germline CDR1 reads MNHEY; CDR2 reads SMNVEV (reference sequence). The CDR3 spans 15 residues. The CDR3 reads CASSEDRSSTDTQYF. CDR3 coding DNA: TGTGCCAGCAGCGAGGACAGATCTAGCACAGATACGCAGTATTTT.

As regards this clonotype: An end of the junction does not agree with germline; a read error may underlie this. V and J are TRBV7-9 and TRBJ2-7; D remains unclear. CDR3 length: 16 amino acids. Germline assignment: CDR1 SEHNR and CDR2 FQNEAQ (reference sequence). CDR3 DNA sequence: TGTGCCAGCAGCTTAGGAGCCCGAGACACTCCCTACGGGCAGTACTTC. It is translated as CASSLGARDTPYGQYF.

Many counts were recorded for this clonotype. The chain carries TRBV27 and TRBJ2-3; the match to TRBD2 covers 8 bases. J lost 2 bases, V lost 5 bases, and 12 bases had no gene match. Germline values: CDR1 MNHEY, CDR2 SMNVEV (reference sequence). This CDR3 comprises 17 residues. For the CDR3, the DNA is TGTGCCAGCAGTCCAACTCCGGGACTAGTTAACACAGATACGCAGTATTTT. It codes for CASSPTPGLVNTDTQYF.

The table lists this clonotype with many counts. The chain carries TRBV29-1 and TRBJ1-1; 7 bases are a match to TRBD1. The CDR3 runs 11 residues. Germline CDR1 SQVTM, CDR2 ANQGSEA. V shed 7 bases, J shed 3 bases, and the junction held 2 bases outside the gene matches. CDR3 amino acids: CSGDRDTEAFF. CDR3 nucleotides: TGCAGCGGCGACAGGGACACTGAAGCTTTCTTT.

Regarding this clonotype: A read error may explain this, as a much larger clone is one base away. V is TRBV4-3 and J is TRBJ1-3; D is ambiguous. With 0 bases removed from V and 0 bases from J, the gap between germline ends came to 6 bases. The CDR3 sequence is 15 residues long. Germline CDR1 LGHNA, CDR2 YSLEER. The CDR3 reads CASSQESASGNTIYF. In nucleotides, the CDR3 is TGCGCCAGCAGCCAAGAGTCGGCCTCTGGAAACACCATATATTTT.

In its sample, this clonotype was seen many times. The chain employs TRBV28 and TRBJ2-5, with D tentatively TRBD1 or TRBD2 (6 bases each). The V end lost 1 base, the J end lost 4 bases, and 10 bases lay between the germline ends. This CDR3 contains 14 residues. Germline values: CDR1 MDHEN, CDR2 SYDVKM. The CDR3 protein is CASSLSRGGETQYF. The CDR3 DNA follows: TGTGCCAGCAGTTTATCCAGGGGAGGAGAGACCCAGTACTTC.

The J gene is TRBJ2-6, the V gene TRBV23-1; weak D call: TRBD1 (6 bases). TRBV23-1 is filed as an ORF, its function uncertain. The V and J ends lost 8 bases and 2 bases respectively, with 25 bases between them. The CDR3 is 19 amino acids. CDR3 residues: CASRYMGAGECPGANVLTF. The CDR3 DNA sequence: TGCGCCAGCCGATATATGGGGGCAGGGGAGTGCCCTGGGGCCAACGTCCTGACTTTC.

In this sample, this clonotype turned up a few times. CDR3 DNA: TGTGCCTGGAGTGTCGGGACAGGGGGTGAAAAACTGTTTTTT. Its translation is CAWSVGTGGEKLFF. V gene TRBV30 combines with J gene TRBJ1-4; 11 positions match TRBD1. CDR1 and CDR2 from the germline V gene are GTSNPN and SVGIG (reference sequence). CDR3 size: 14 residues. The ends lost 0 bases at V and 7 bases at J; junction bases unmatched: 1.

The sample holds many counts of this clonotype. The rearrangement links TRBV30 to TRBJ1-1; no definite D call. Trimming took off 1 base at V and 11 bases at J, with 11 bases between the two ends. The CDR3 extends over 11 amino acids. Germline V gene lookup returns CDR1 GTSNPN and CDR2 SVGIG (reference sequence). The CDR3 sequence is CAWSAEIGAFF. DNA of the CDR3: TGTGCCTGGAGTGCAGAGATAGGGGCTTTCTTT.

This clonotype occurred a few times. The chain couples TRBV4-1 to TRBJ1-1, with D possibly being TRBD1 (5 bases). CDR3 length equals 18 residues. Trimming pared 1 base from V and 1 base from J, leaving 19 bases between. CDR1 is MGHRA, CDR2 YSYEKL, per germline. CDR3: CASSQAGGFWDANTEAFF. CDR3 DNA sequence: TGCGCCAGCAGCCAAGCGGGCGGGTTTTGGGACGCGAACACTGAAGCTTTCTTT.

This clonotype was counted at least ten times. The chain couples TRBV19 to TRBJ2-3; unclear D gene. The CDR3 totals 13 residues. V lost 7 bases, J lost 0 bases, and 8 bases lay in between. Germline CDR1 LNHDA, CDR2 SQIVND (reference sequence). CDR3 region: CASISTSTDTQYF. Written as DNA, the CDR3 is TGTGCCAGTATTTCTACTAGCACAGATACGCAGTATTTT.

This rearrangement joins TRBV29-1 to TRBJ2-1; D call uncertain. The V gene lost 2 bases and the J gene lost 5 bases, with 7 bases spanning the gap. The CDR3 length is 12 residues. Germline assignment: CDR1 SQVTM and CDR2 ANQGSEA. As DNA, the CDR3 is TGCAGCGTTGAAAAGGATAACAATGAGCAGTTCTTC. It translates to CSVEKDNNEQFF.

At least ten counts were recorded for this clonotype. The chain has TRBV11-2 and TRBJ1-1; D possibly corresponds to TRBD1 (5 bases). This CDR3 has 12 residues. CDR1 SGHAT and CDR2 FQNNGV come from the germline V gene. V lost 3 bases and J lost 10, with 12 bases in between. The CDR3 DNA follows: TGTGCCAGCAGCTTTTCAGGGTATATAGCTTTCTTT. Residues: CASSFSGYIAFF.

This clonotype was found a few times. The rearrangement joins TRBV20-1 to TRBJ2-7; the match to TRBD2 covers 8 bases. Germline CDR1 DFQATT, CDR2 SNEGSKA (reference sequence). CDR3 size: 15 residues. Trimming cost V 0 bases and J 2 bases; bases outside gene matches: 6. CDR3 DNA sequence: TGCAGTGCTAGAGATCAAGAACTAGCGGCCTACGAGCAGTACTTC. It encodes CSARDQELAAYEQYF.

The chain links TRBV10-3 to TRBJ1-1, with a possible D match to TRBD1 (5 bases). Germline CDR1 ENHRY, CDR2 SYGVKD. The CDR3 consists of 16 residues. V was clipped by 1 base and J by 0 bases, with 12 bases between them. The CDR3 sequence is CAISEWEGPLNTEAFF. DNA of the CDR3: TGTGCCATCAGTGAGTGGGAGGGGCCCCTGAACACTGAAGCTTTCTTT.

This clonotype has a count of ten or more. The chain links TRBV16 to TRBJ2-7; D unclear. The CDR3 loop spans 14 amino acids. Germline lookup yields CDR1 KGHSY and CDR2 FQNENV. Trimming took off 0 bases at V and 10 bases at J, with 16 bases between the two ends. This CDR3 is CASSQSLAPLDQYF. The CDR3 region has the DNA TGTGCCAGCAGCCAATCTTTGGCACCCCTTGATCAGTACTTC.

Notes on this clonotype: One junction end disagrees with the germline gene, perhaps due to a read error. This chain connects TRBV12-3 or TRBV12-4 to TRBJ2-2; perhaps TRBD2 as D (5 bases). This CDR3 comprises 15 residues. CDR3 bases: TGTGCCAGCAGGACCTGGCAAGACTCTACCGGGGAGCTGATTTTT. It translates to CASRTWQDSTGELIF.